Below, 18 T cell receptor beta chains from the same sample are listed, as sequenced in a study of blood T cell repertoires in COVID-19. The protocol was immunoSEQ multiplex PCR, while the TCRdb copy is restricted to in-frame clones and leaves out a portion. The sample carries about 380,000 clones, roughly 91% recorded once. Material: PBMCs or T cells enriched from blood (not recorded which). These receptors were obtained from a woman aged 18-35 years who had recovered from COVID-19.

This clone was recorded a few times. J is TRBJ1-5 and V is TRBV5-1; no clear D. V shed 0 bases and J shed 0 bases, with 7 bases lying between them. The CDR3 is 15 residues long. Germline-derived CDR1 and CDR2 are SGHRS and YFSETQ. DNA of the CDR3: TGCGCCAGCAGCTTGGTTCCGAGTAGCAATCAGCCCCAGCATTTT. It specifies CASSLVPSSNQPQHF.

CDR3 nucleotides: TGTGCCATCGGGAGGAGTAGCGGGGGGGCGGATACGCAGTATTTT. It translates to CAIGRSSGGADTQYF. The gene calls are TRBV10-3 and TRBJ2-3, with 11 bases fitting TRBD2. The V gene end was trimmed by 8 bases and the J gene end by 6 bases; junction bases not matched to a gene: 10. The germline CDR1 and CDR2 sequences are ENHRY and SYGVKD. CDR3 length: 15 amino acids.

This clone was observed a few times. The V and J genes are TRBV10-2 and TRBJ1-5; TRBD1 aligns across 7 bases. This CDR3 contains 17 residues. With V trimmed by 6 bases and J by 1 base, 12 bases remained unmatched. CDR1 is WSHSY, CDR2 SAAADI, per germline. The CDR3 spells CASSPNQQGRSNQPQHF. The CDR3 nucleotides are TGCGCCAGCAGCCCAAATCAACAGGGGCGAAGCAATCAGCCCCAGCATTTT.

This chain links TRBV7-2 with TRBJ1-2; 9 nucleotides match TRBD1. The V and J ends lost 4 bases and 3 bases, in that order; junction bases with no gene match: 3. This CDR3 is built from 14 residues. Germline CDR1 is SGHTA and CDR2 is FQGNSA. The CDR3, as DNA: TGTGCCAGCAGCTACAGGGGGCGCGACTATGGCTACACCTTC. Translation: CASSYRGRDYGYTF.

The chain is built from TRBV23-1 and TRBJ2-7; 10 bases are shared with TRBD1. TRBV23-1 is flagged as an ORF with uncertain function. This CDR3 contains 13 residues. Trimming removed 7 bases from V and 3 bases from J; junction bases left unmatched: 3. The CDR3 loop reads CASTWTGGYEQYF. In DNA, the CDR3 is TGCGCCAGCACTTGGACAGGGGGCTACGAGCAGTACTTC.

In DNA, the CDR3 is TGTGCCAGCAGTTGGACAGGGGTGGAGGGCTACACCTTC. Its translation: CASSWTGVEGYTF. The V and J genes are TRBV27 and TRBJ1-2; TRBD1 matches at 9 bases. Trimming cost V 4 bases and J 8 bases; bases outside gene matches: 5. Germline lookup yields CDR1 MNHEY and CDR2 SMNVEV (reference sequence). This CDR3 comprises 13 residues.

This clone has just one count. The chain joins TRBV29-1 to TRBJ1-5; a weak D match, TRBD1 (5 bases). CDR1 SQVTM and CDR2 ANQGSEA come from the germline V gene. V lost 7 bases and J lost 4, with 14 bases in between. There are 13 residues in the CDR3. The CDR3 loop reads CSAVFRDNQPQHF. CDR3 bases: TGCAGCGCAGTTTTCAGGGATAATCAGCCCCAGCATTTT.

CDR3 sequence reads: CATSESDRVNEQYF. CDR3 coding DNA: TGTGCCACCAGTGAGAGCGACAGGGTCAACGAGCAGTACTTC. The chain couples TRBV24-1 to TRBJ2-7; 7 bases line up with TRBD1. V dropped 4 bases and J dropped 5; count of bases not matched to a gene: 7. Germline CDR1 KGHDR, CDR2 SFDVKD. This CDR3 has 14 residues.

The chain's CDR3 is CASRPGTPINSPLHF. CDR3 DNA sequence: TGTGCCAGCAGACCCGGGACTCCAATTAATTCACCCCTCCACTTT. The rearrangement joins TRBV27 to TRBJ1-6; D is perhaps TRBD1 (5 bases). From germline, CDR1 is MNHEY and CDR2 SMNVEV (reference sequence). The V end was cut by 6 bases, the J end by 6 bases, with 15 bases between. The CDR3 spans 15 residues.

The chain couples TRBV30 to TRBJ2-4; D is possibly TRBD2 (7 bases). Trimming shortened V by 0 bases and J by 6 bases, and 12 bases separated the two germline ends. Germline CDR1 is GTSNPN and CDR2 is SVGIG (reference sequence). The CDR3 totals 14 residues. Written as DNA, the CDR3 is TGTGCCTGGAGTGTACAGGGAGGGACAAACATTCAGTACTTC. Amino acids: CAWSVQGGTNIQYF.

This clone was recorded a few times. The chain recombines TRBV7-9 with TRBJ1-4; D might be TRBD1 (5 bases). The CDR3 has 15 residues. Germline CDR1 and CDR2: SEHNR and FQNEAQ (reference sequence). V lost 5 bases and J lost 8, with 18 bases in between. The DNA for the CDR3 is TGTGCCAGCAGCCAATTCGGGGGTGTTCGGGAAAAACTGTTTTTT. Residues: CASSQFGGVREKLFF.

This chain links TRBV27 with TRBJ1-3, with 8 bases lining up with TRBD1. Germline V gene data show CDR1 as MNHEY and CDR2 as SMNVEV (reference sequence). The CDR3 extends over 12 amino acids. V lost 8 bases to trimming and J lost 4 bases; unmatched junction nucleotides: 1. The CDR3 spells CASQGAGNTIYF. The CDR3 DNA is TGTGCCAGCCAGGGGGCGGGAAACACCATATATTTT.

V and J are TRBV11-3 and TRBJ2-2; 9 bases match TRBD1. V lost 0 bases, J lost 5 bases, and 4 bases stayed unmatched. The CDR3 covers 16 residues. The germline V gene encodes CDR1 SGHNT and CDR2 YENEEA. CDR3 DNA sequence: TGTGCCAGCAGCTTAGAGGGACAGGGAACGACCGGGGAGCTGTTTTTT. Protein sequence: CASSLEGQGTTGELFF.

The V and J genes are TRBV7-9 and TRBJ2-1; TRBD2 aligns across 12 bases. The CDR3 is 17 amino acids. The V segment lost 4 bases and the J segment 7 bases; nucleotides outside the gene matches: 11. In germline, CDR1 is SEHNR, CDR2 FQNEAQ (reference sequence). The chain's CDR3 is CASSSRTSGVLGNEQFF. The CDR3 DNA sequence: TGTGCCAGCAGCTCCCGGACTAGCGGGGTCCTCGGTAATGAGCAGTTCTTC.

The CDR3 reads CASSILAGGQETQYF. CDR3 nucleotide sequence: TGCGCCAGCAGCATCCTAGCGGGGGGACAAGAGACCCAGTACTTC. This chain joins TRBV5-1 and TRBJ2-5; TRBD2 aligns across 11 bases. CDR3 length: 15 residues. Germline loops: CDR1 SGHRS, CDR2 YFSETQ. V dropped 4 bases and J dropped 2; count of bases not matched to a gene: 4.

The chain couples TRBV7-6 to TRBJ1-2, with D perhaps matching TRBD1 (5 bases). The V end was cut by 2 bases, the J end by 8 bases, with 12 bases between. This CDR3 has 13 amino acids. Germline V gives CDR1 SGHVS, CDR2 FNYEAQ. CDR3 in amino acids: CASSLNGRAGYTF. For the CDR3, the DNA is TGTGCCAGCAGCTTAAATGGCAGGGCCGGCTACACCTTC.

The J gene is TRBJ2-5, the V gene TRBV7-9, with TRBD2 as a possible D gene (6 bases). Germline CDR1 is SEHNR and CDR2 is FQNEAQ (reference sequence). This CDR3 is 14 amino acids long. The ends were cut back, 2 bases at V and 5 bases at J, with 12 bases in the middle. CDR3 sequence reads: CASSLIASAETQYF. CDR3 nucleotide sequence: TGTGCCAGCAGCTTAATTGCTAGCGCCGAGACCCAGTACTTC. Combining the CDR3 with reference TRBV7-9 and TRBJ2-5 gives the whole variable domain DTGVSQNPRHKITKRGQNVTFRCDPISEHNRLYWYRQTLGQGPEFLTYFQNEAQLEKSRLLSDRFSAERPKGSFSTLEIQRTEQGDSAMYLCASSLIASAETQYFGPGTRLLVL.

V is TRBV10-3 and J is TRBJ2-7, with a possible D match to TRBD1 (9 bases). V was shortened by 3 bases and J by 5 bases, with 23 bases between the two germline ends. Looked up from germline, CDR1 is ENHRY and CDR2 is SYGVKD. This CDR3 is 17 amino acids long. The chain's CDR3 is CAISDSMGQGSGNEQYF. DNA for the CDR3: TGTGCCATCAGTGACTCGATGGGACAGGGTAGCGGGAACGAGCAGTACTTC.